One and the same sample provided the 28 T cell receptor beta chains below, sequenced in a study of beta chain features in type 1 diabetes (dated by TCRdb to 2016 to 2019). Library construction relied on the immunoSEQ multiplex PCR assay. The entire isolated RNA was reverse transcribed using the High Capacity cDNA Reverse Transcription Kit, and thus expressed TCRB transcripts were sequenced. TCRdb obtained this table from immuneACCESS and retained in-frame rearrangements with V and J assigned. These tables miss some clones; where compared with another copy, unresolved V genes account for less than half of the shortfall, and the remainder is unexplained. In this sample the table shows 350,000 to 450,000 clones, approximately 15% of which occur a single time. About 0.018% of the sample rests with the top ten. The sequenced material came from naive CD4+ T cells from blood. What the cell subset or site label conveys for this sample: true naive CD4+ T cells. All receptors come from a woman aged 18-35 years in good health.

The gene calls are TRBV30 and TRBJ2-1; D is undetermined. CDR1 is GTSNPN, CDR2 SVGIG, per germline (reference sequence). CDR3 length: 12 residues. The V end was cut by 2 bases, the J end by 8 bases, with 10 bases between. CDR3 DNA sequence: TGTGCCTGGAGTAGTAGTACCGATGAGCAGTTCTTC. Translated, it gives CAWSSSTDEQFF. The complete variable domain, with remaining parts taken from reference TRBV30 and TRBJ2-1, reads SQTIHQWPATLVQPVGSPLSLECTVEGTSNPNLYWYRQAAGRGLQLLFYSVGIGQISSEVPQNLSASRPQDRQFILSSKKLLLSDSGFYLCAWSSSTDEQFFGPGTRLTVL.

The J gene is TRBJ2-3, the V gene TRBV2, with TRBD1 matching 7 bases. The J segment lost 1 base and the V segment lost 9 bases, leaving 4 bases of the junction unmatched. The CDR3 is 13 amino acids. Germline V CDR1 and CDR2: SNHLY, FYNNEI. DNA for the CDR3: TGTGCCAGAAGGACAGGAGGCACAGATACGCAGTATTTT. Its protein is CARRTGGTDTQYF.

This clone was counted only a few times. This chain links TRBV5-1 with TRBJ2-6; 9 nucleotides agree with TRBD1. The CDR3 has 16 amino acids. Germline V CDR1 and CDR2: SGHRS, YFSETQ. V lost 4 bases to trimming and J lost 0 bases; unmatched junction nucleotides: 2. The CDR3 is CASSVGQGSGANVLTF. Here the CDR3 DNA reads TGCGCCAGCAGCGTGGGACAGGGCTCTGGGGCCAACGTCCTGACTTTC. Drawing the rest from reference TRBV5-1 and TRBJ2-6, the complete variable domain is KAGVTQTPRYLIKTRGQQVTLSCSPISGHRSVSWYQQTPGQGLQFLFEYFSETQRNKGNFPGRFSGRQFSNSRSEMNVSTLELGDSALYLCASSVGQGSGANVLTFGAGSRLTVL.

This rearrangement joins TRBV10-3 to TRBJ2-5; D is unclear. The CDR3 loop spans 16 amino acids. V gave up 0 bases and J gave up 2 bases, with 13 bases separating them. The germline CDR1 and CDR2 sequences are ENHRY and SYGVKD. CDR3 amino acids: CAISESIGPGQETQYF. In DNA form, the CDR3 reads TGTGCCATCAGTGAGTCCATCGGTCCAGGTCAAGAGACCCAGTACTTC.

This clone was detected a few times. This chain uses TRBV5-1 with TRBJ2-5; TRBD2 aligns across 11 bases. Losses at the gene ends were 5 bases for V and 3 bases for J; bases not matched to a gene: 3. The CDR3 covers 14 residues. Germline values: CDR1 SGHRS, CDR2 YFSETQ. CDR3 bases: TGCGCCAGCAGGCCGGGACTAGCGGAAGAGACCCAGTACTTC. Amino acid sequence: CASRPGLAEETQYF.

CDR3 sequence: CASAQGFYEQYF. The CDR3 coding sequence is TGTGCCAGCGCGCAGGGGTTCTACGAGCAGTACTTC. The chain links TRBV28 to TRBJ2-7; TRBD1 might be the D (6 bases). Germline assignment: CDR1 MDHEN and CDR2 SYDVKM. Trimming pared 8 bases from V and 3 bases from J, leaving 11 bases between. CDR3 length: 12 amino acids.

In DNA form, the CDR3 reads TGTGCCAGCACACGTCAGGGGGACGCCGGGGAGCTGTTTTTT. This sequence encodes CASTRQGDAGELFF. The chain has TRBV7-9 and TRBJ2-2; 7 bases fit TRBD1. The ends lost 7 bases at V and 6 bases at J; junction bases unmatched: 8. This CDR3 region has 14 residues. CDR1 is SEHNR, CDR2 FQNEAQ, per germline (reference sequence).

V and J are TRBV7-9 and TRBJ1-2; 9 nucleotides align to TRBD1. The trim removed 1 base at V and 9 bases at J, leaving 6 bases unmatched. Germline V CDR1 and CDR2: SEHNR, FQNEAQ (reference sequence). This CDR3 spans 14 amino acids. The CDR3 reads CASSLETGGVSYTF. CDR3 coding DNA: TGTGCCAGCAGCTTAGAAACAGGGGGCGTGAGCTACACCTTC.

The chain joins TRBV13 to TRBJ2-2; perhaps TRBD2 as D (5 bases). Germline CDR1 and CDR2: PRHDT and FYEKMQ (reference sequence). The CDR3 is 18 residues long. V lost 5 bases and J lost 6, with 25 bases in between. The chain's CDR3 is CASSLYGIAPSPAGELFF. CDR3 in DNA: TGTGCCAGCAGCCTATACGGGATCGCGCCCTCCCCCGCCGGGGAGCTGTTTTTT.

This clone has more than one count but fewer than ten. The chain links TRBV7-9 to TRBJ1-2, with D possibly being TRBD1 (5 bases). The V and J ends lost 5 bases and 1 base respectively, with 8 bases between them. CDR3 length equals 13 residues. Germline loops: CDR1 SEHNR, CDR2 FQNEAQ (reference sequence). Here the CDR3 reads CASSTTVNYGYTF. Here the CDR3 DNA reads TGTGCCAGCAGCACGACAGTTAACTATGGCTACACCTTC.

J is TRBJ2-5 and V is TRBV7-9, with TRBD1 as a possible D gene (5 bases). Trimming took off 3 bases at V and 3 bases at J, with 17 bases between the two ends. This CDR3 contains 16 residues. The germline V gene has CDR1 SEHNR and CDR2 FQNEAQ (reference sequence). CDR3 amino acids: CASSLGPRQKKETQYF. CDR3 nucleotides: TGTGCCAGCAGCTTGGGGCCCCGACAGAAGAAAGAGACCCAGTACTTC.

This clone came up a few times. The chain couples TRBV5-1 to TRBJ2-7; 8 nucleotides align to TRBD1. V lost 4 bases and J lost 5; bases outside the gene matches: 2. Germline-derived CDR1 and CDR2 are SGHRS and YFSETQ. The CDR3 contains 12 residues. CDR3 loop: CASSLDRDEQYF. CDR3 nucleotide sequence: TGCGCCAGCAGCCTGGACAGGGACGAGCAGTACTTC.

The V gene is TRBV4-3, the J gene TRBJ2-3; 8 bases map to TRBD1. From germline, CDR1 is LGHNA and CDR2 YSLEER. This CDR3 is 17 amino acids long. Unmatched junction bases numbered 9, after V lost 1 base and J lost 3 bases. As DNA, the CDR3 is TGCGCCAGCAGCCAAGCTCAGGGGGCGAAAGGAACAGATACGCAGTATTTT. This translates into CASSQAQGAKGTDTQYF.

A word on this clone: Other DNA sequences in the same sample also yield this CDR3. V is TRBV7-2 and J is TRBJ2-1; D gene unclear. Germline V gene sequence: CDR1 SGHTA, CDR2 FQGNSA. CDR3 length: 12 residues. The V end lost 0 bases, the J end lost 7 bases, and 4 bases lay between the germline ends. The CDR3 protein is CASSLARNEQFF. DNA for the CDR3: TGTGCCAGCAGCTTAGCGCGGAATGAGCAGTTCTTC. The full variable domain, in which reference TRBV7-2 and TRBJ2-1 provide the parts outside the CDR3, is GAGVSQSPSNKVTEKGKDVELRCDPISGHTALYWYRQSLGQGLEFLIYFQGNSAPDKSGLPSDRFSAERTGGSVSTLTIQRTQQEDSAVYLCASSLARNEQFFGPGTRLTVL.

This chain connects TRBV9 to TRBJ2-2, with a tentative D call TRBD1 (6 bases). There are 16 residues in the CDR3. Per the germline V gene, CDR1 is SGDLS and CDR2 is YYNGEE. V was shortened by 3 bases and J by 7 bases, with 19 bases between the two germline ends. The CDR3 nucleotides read TGTGCCAGCAGCGGCTACAGGGCCCCCTCGGACGGGGAGCTGTTTTTT. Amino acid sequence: CASSGYRAPSDGELFF.

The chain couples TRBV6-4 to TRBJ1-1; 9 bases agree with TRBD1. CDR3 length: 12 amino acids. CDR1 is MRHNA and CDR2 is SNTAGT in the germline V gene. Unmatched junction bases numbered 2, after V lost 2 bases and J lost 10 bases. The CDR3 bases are TGTGCCAGCAGTGACACAGGGGGCTCAGCTTTCTTT. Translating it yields CASSDTGGSAFF.

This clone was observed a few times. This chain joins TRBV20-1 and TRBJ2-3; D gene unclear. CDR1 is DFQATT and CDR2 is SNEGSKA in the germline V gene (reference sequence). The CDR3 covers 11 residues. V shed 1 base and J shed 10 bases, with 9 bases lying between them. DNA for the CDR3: TGCAGTGCTAGAGGGCTTCTCGCGCAGTATTTT. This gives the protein CSARGLLAQYF.

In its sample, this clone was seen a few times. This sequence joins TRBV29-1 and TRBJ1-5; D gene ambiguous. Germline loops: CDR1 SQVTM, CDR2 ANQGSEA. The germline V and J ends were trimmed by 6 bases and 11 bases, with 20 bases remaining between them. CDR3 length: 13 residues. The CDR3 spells CSVMTAGDPAQHF. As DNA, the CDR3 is TGCAGCGTCATGACGGCGGGTGATCCGGCCCAGCATTTT.

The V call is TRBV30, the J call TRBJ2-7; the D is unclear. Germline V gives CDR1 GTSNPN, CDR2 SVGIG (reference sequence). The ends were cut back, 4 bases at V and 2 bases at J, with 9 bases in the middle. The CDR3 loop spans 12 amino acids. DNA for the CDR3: TGTGCCTGGACGGCGGATCCCTACGAGCAGTACTTC. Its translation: CAWTADPYEQYF.

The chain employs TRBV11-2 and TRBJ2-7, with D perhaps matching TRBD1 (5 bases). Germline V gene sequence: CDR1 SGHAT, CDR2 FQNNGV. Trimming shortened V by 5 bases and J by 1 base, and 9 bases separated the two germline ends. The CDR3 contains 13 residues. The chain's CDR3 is CASSPRQSYEQYF. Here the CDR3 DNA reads TGTGCCAGCAGCCCAAGACAGTCCTACGAGCAGTACTTC.

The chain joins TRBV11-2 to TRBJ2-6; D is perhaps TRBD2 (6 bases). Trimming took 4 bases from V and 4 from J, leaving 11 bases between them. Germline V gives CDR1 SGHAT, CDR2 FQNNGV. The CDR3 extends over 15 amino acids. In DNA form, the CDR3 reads TGTGCCAGCAGCTGGAGGGAGTCCGGGGCCAACGTCCTGACTTTC. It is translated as CASSWRESGANVLTF.

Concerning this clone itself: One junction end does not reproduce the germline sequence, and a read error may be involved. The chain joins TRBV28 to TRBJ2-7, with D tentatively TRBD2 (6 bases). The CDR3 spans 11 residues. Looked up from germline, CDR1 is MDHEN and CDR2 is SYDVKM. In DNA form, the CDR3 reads TGTGCCAGCAGTCCCCAGTGGGAGGTCCTGTTC. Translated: CASSPQWEVLF.

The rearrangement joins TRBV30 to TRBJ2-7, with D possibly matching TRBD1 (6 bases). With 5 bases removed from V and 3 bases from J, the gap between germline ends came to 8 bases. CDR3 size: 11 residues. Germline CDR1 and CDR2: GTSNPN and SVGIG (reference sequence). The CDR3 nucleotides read TGTGCCTGGGGACAGATCTACGAGCAGTACTTC. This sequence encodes CAWGQIYEQYF.

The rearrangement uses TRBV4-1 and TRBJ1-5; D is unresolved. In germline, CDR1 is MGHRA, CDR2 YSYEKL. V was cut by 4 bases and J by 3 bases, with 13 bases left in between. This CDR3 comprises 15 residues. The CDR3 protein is CASSPAPGFNQPQHF. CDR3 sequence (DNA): TGCGCCAGCAGCCCGGCCCCGGGGTTCAATCAGCCCCAGCATTTT.

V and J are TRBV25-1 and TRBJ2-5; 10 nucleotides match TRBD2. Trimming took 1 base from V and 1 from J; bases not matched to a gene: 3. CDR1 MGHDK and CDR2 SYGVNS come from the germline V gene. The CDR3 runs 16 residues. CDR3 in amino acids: CASSEFTSGIQETQYF. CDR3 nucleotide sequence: TGTGCCAGCAGTGAATTTACTAGCGGGATCCAAGAGACCCAGTACTTC.

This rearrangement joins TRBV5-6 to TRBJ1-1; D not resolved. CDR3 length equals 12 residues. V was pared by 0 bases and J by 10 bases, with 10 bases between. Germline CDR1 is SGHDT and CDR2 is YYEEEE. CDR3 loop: CASSLARVGAFF. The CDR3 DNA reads TGTGCCAGCAGCTTGGCCCGGGTGGGAGCTTTCTTT.

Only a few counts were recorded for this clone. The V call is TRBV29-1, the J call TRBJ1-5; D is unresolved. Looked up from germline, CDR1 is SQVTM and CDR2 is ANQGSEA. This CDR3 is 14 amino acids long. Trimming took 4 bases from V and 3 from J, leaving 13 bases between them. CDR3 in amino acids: CSVASASVNQPQHF. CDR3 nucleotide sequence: TGCAGCGTTGCATCGGCAAGCGTCAATCAGCCCCAGCATTTT.

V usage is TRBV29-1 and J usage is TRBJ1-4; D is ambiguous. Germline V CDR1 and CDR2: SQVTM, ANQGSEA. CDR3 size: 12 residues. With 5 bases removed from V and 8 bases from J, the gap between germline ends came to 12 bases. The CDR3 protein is CSVLSGREKLFF. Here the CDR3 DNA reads TGCAGCGTTTTATCCGGTCGGGAAAAACTGTTTTTT. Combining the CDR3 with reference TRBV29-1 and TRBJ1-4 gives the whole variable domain SAVISQKPSRDICQRGTSLTIQCQVDSQVTMMFWYRQQPGQSLTLIATANQGSEATYESGFVIDKFPISRPNLTFSTLTVSNMSPEDSSIYLCSVLSGREKLFFGSGTQLSVL.